Below, 15 T cell receptor beta chains from the same sample are listed, as sequenced in a study of blood T cell repertoires in COVID-19. The protocol was immunoSEQ multiplex PCR, while the TCRdb copy is restricted to in-frame clones and leaves out a portion. The sample lists 150,000 or so clones; roughly 87% were seen once. The sample consisted of peripheral blood. The source is an older woman with acute or convalescent COVID-19.

J is TRBJ2-1 and V is TRBV4-3; D gene uncertain. Germline CDR1 reads LGHNA; CDR2 reads YSLEER. CDR3 length equals 13 residues. Trimming took off 0 bases at V and 9 bases at J, with 9 bases between the two ends. Written as DNA, the CDR3 is TGCGCCAGCAGCCAAGAAAGATGGGCTGAGCAGTTCTTC. It specifies CASSQERWAEQFF.

In this sample, this clone turned up once. This chain uses TRBV29-1 with TRBJ1-2; 7 nucleotides agree with TRBD1. CDR3 length equals 13 residues. Losses at the gene ends were 0 bases for V and 8 bases for J; bases not matched to a gene: 6. Germline CDR1 and CDR2: SQVTM and ANQGSEA. CDR3 sequence: CSVEDRQGVGYTF. The CDR3 nucleotides read TGCAGCGTTGAAGATCGTCAGGGGGTGGGCTACACCTTC.

The chain recombines TRBV14 with TRBJ1-2; D not certain. The CDR3 totals 12 residues. Germline assignment: CDR1 SGHDN and CDR2 FVKESK. Trimming cost V 0 bases and J 8 bases, with 7 bases left between them. The CDR3: CASSQDSSGYTF. CDR3 nucleotides: TGTGCCAGCAGCCAAGATAGCAGCGGCTACACCTTC. Filled out from reference TRBV14 and TRBJ1-2, the complete variable domain reads EAGVTQFPSHSVIEKGQTVTLRCDPISGHDNLYWYRRVMGKEIKFLLHFVKESKQDESGMPNNRFLAERTGGTYSTLKVQPAELEDSGVYFCASSQDSSGYTFGSGTRLTVV.

The chain joins TRBV24-1 to TRBJ2-1, with D perhaps TRBD1 (6 bases). In germline, CDR1 is KGHDR, CDR2 SFDVKD. The CDR3 totals 14 residues. Trimming left V 5 bases short and J 9 bases short, with 16 bases between. CDR3 sequence (DNA): TGTGCCACCAGTGCAAACAGACAGGTTGGTGAGCAGTTCTTC. Translated, it gives CATSANRQVGEQFF.

The rearrangement joins TRBV4-1 to TRBJ2-5, with D possibly being TRBD2 (5 bases). The CDR3 length is 17 residues. The V end lost 1 base, the J end lost 0 bases, and 15 bases lay between the germline ends. Germline CDR1 is MGHRA and CDR2 is YSYEKL. Here the CDR3 reads CASSQAVTSWYQETQYF. In nucleotides, the CDR3 is TGCGCCAGCAGCCAAGCTGTAACTAGTTGGTACCAAGAGACCCAGTACTTC.

V and J are TRBV14 and TRBJ2-3; 9 bases agree with TRBD2. CDR1 and CDR2 (germline): SGHDN, FVKESK. This CDR3 has 16 amino acids. Trimming cost V 3 bases and J 0 bases; bases outside gene matches: 4. CDR3 in amino acids: CASSQTSGYSTDTQYF. In DNA, the CDR3 is TGTGCCAGCAGCCAGACTAGCGGTTATAGCACAGATACGCAGTATTTT.

This clone showed up just once. The rearrangement uses TRBV7-2 and TRBJ1-1; 9 bases match TRBD1. The CDR3 sequence is 15 residues long. CDR1 is SGHTA and CDR2 is FQGNSA in the germline V gene. Trimming at V came to 1 base and at J to 4 bases, leaving 4 bases not matched to a gene. CDR3 protein: CASSLGSGQGTEAFF. The CDR3 DNA follows: TGTGCCAGCAGCTTAGGGTCGGGACAGGGCACTGAAGCTTTCTTT.

The chain uses TRBV29-1 and TRBJ2-7, with D possibly matching TRBD2 (5 bases). The CDR3 is made up of 12 amino acids. V was clipped by 3 bases and J by 4 bases, with 10 bases between them. CDR1 SQVTM and CDR2 ANQGSEA come from the germline V gene. The CDR3 nucleotides read TGCAGCGTTGATGGCCCGGGGTACGAGCAGTACTTC. Its protein product is CSVDGPGYEQYF.

The V call is TRBV4-1, the J call TRBJ1-5, with D uncertain. CDR3 size: 16 residues. V gave up 0 bases and J gave up 4 bases, with 13 bases separating them. Per the germline V gene, CDR1 is MGHRA and CDR2 is YSYEKL. CDR3 region: CASSQDRGSANQPQHF. The CDR3 DNA reads TGCGCCAGCAGCCAAGATCGCGGCTCCGCAAATCAGCCCCAGCATTTT.

CDR3 coding DNA: TGTGCCAGCAGTCTCACGGGACTAGCGGGATTCGGGGCCCAGTACTTC. This encodes CASSLTGLAGFGAQYF. The V gene is TRBV6-2 or TRBV6-3, the J gene TRBJ2-5; 13 bases are a match to TRBD2. Germline assignment: CDR1 MNHEY and CDR2 SVGEGT. V was pared by 5 bases and J by 9 bases, with 12 bases of the junction left unmatched. This CDR3 spans 16 amino acids.

V gene TRBV5-1 combines with J gene TRBJ2-5; D might be TRBD1 (5 bases). Trimming took off 4 bases at V and 2 bases at J, with 21 bases between the two ends. CDR1 is SGHRS, CDR2 YFSETQ, per germline. This CDR3 contains 17 residues. CDR3 in amino acids: CASSRVLTTTGQETQYF. DNA for the CDR3: TGCGCCAGCAGCCGTGTCCTAACCACCACAGGACAAGAGACCCAGTACTTC.

The genes are TRBV6-2 or TRBV6-3 and TRBJ1-5; weak D call: TRBD1 (6 bases). V dropped 6 bases and J dropped 6 bases, with 12 bases sitting between them. The CDR3 length is 13 residues. In germline, CDR1 is MNHEY, CDR2 SVGEGT. The CDR3 nucleotides read TGTGCCAGCAGCCTGGGACAACGTCAGCCCCAGCATTTT. Its protein product is CASSLGQRQPQHF.

The V call is TRBV6-6, the J call TRBJ1-3; tentatively, D is TRBD1 (6 bases). Trimming left V 6 bases short and J 0 bases short, with 21 bases between. This CDR3 is 18 amino acids long. Germline V lookup: CDR1 MNHNY, CDR2 SVGAGI (reference sequence). The CDR3 reads CASSRRGVEQGSGNTIYF. The CDR3 nucleotides read TGTGCCAGCAGCCGACGGGGGGTCGAACAGGGCTCTGGAAACACCATATATTTT.

The V and J genes are TRBV2 and TRBJ1-5, with D uncertain. The CDR3 extends over 14 amino acids. CDR1 SNHLY and CDR2 FYNNEI come from the germline V gene. The ends were cut back, 6 bases at V and 4 bases at J, with 13 bases in the middle. Here the CDR3 reads CASSGLSENQPQHF. The DNA of the CDR3 is TGTGCCAGCAGCGGACTCAGTGAAAATCAGCCCCAGCATTTT.

In DNA, the CDR3 is TGTGCCTGGAGTGTCGTACAGGGGGAGACCCAGTACTTC. Its protein product is CAWSVVQGETQYF. This sequence joins TRBV30 and TRBJ2-5; 7 bases align to TRBD1. The ends lost 0 bases at V and 5 bases at J; junction bases unmatched: 3. Germline V gene data show CDR1 as GTSNPN and CDR2 as SVGIG (reference sequence). This CDR3 comprises 13 residues.